This TCR beta chain comes out of a study of blood T cells in healthy people across ages. Overall study results and limits: Using unsorted PBMCs precluded a conclusive naive versus antigen-experienced comparison. Older age coincided with a roughly linear decline in TCR beta diversity per million T cells.

This clonotype was detected many times. Its antigen is not identified. The CDR3 sequence is 12 residues long. The germline V and J ends were trimmed by 2 bases and 3 bases, with 5 bases remaining between them. The V gene's germline CDR1 is SEHNR and CDR2 FQNEAQ (reference sequence). PCR was performed a second time for 7 to 11 cycles using a sample-barcoded 5' primer and a J-beta primer mix. A template-switch adaptor that had 12 random nucleotides put a tag on each cDNA molecule. TCRdb re-called the 5' RACE reads through MiXCR, storing one row per CDR3 protein. The data hold some 1.5 million distinct CDR3 sequences, with 35% to 45% observed a single time.

The origin of this receptor is a woman between 18 and 29 years old in good health. The J gene is TRBJ2-7, the V gene TRBV7-9; no clear D. The specimen sequenced was blood. This CDR3 reads CASSLIGYEQYF. CDR3 DNA sequence: TGTGCCAGCAGCTTAATCGGCTACGAGCAGTACTTC.